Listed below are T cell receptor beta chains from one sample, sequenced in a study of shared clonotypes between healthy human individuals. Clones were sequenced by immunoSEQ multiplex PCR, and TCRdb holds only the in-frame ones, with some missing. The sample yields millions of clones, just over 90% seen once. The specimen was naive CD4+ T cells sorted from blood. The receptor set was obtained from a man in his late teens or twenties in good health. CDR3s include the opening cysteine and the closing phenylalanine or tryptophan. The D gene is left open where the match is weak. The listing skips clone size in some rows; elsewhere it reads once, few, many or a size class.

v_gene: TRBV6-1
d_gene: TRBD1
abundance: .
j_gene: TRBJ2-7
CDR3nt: TGTGCCAGCATTTCCCCGGGACAGGTTGAAAAGCAGTACTTC
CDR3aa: CASISPGQVEKQYF

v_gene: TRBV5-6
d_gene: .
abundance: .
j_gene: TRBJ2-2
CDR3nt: TGTGCCAGCAGACTGACAGGCAACACCGGGGAGCTGTTTTTT
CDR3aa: CASRLTGNTGELFF

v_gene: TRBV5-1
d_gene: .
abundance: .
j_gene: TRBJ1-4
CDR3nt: TGCGCCAGCAGATCTCGGCAAGGCCTAGTCGGGGAAAAACTGTTTTTT
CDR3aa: CASRSRQGLVGEKLFF

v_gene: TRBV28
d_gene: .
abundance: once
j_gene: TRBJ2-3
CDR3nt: TGTGCCAGCAGTTCCCCGGGGGGCCCTGTTATAGATACGCGGTATTTT
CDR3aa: CASSSPGGPVIDTRYF

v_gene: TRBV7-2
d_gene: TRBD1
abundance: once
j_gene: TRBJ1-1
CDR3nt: TGTGCCAGCAGCAAGACAGGGGGTAACGGCGCTGAAGCTTTCTTT
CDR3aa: CASSKTGGNGAEAFF

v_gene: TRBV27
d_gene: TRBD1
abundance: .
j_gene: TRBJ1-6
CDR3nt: TGTGCCAGCAGTTCCGGGACAGGGACTTCACCCCTCCACTTT
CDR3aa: CASSSGTGTSPLHF

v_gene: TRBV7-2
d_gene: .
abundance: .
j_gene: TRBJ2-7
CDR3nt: TGTGCCAGCAGTTTGCGCAGGGGATCCGAGCAGTACTTC
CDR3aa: CASSLRRGSEQYF

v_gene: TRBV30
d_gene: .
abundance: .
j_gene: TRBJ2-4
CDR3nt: TGTGCCTGGAGTGGGGGAAACATTCAGTACTTC
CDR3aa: CAWSGGNIQYF

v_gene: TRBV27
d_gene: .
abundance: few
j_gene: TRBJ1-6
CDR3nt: TGTGCCAGCAGGGGACAAAGCTCCTATAATTCACCCCTCCACTTT
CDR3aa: CASRGQSSYNSPLHF

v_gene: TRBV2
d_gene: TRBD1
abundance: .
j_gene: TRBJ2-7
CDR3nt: TGTGCCAGCATCAGCGACAGGGGACACGGCGAGCAGTACTTC
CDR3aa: CASISDRGHGEQYF